This T cell receptor beta chain originates from a study of cytomegalovirus exposure and HLA in healthy donors. Background on the study: Approximately 180 million T cells yielded some 100 million unique TCR beta sequences, as an earlier analysis found. The study's findings and limits: Association of 15,000 to 20,000 TCR beta sequences with HLA alleles was found at 0.05 false discovery rate in a later analysis. Specific recognition of CMV antigens was confirmed in vitro for three chains (all CMV-associated).

Primers for the PCR totalled 60 Vbeta and 13 Jbeta. Method: immunoSEQ multiplex PCR; TCRdb's copy keeps in-frame clones and lacks some. The table records under 150,000 clones, approximately 86% of them present only once. CDR3 length equals 15 residues. Of note for this clone: What it binds is not known.

V gene TRBV1 combines with J gene TRBJ2-7; the D call in the table, TRBD2, was not verified against the DNA. TRBV1 is a listed pseudogene. This sequence originates from a boy between 5 and 17 years old in good health and CMV-seronegative. Sequencing was carried out using PBMCs. The chain's CDR3 is CTSSLRLAGSYEQYF. The CDR3, as DNA: TGCACCAGCAGCCTCCGACTAGCGGGGTCTTACGAGCAGTACTTC.